This entry is about one TCR beta chain. This entry comes from a study of blood T cell repertoires in COVID-19. As for the study in general: PBMCs, B-cell-depleted T cells, or T cells provided the cDNA or gDNA that made up the material.

Data came from immunoSEQ multiplex PCR; TCRdb stores just in-frame clones and leaves some out. The sample lists some 43,000 clones; around 80% were seen once. V lost 9 bases and J 0 bases, leaving 9 bases between the germline ends. Germline CDR1 LNHDA, CDR2 SQIVND (reference sequence). CDR3 length: 13 residues. The clonotype comes from a woman aged 55-70 years with acute or convalescent COVID-19. The sample taken for sequencing was peripheral blood. The rearrangement joins TRBV19 to TRBJ1-5; D is unclear. CDR3 sequence (DNA): TGTGCCAGCGGGAGAAATAGCAATCAGCCCCAGCATTTT. Protein: CASGRNSNQPQHF. The entire variable domain, with the rest obtained from reference TRBV19 and TRBJ1-5, is as follows: DGGITQSPKYLFRKEGQNVTLSCEQNLNHDAMYWYRQDPGQGLRLIYYSQIVNDFQKGDIAEGYSVSREKKESFPLTVTSAQKNPTAFYLCASGRNSNQPQHFGDGTRLSIL.